The 26 T cell receptor beta chains presented below share a single source sample, sequenced in a study of blood T cells in healthy people across ages. Alongside a J-beta primer mix, a sample-barcoded 5' primer served in a second PCR lasting roughly 6 to 11 cycles. Via MiXCR, TCRdb re-called the 5' RACE reads, giving one row per CDR3 protein. The sample consists of 1.5 million to 2 million distinct CDR3 sequences, roughly 32% of them appearing once. The sample comprised blood. Receptors were obtained from a woman aged 25 to 39 in good health.

This clonotype was recorded many times. The genes are TRBV4-2 and TRBJ2-3; TRBD2 might be the D (5 bases). This CDR3 is 17 amino acids long. V was cut by 0 bases and J by 4 bases, with 17 bases left in between. CDR1 and CDR2 (germline): LGHNA, YNFKEQ. CDR3 amino acids: CASSQDRSLEGADTQYF. CDR3 coding DNA: TGTGCCAGCAGCCAAGATCGTAGCCTCGAGGGCGCAGATACGCAGTATTTT.

This clonotype was seen a few times. The chain is built from TRBV5-5 and TRBJ2-3, with D tentatively TRBD2 (5 bases). The CDR3 covers 14 residues. The germline V gene has CDR1 SGHKS and CDR2 YYEKEE (reference sequence). Trimming stripped 4 bases from V and 10 bases from J, with 19 bases between. The CDR3 DNA reads as TGTGCCAGCAGCCGAGGGAACGCCGAGGTTCCGCAGTATTTT. Amino acids: CASSRGNAEVPQYF.

The chain employs TRBV4-1 and TRBJ2-7; 11 nucleotides line up with TRBD2. Trimming cost V 5 bases and J 6 bases; bases outside gene matches: 9. The germline V gene has CDR1 MGHRA and CDR2 YSYEKL. This CDR3 has 15 residues. CDR3 amino acids: CASSSRVAGGLEQYF. The CDR3 region has the DNA TGCGCCAGCAGCTCCCGGGTAGCGGGAGGGCTCGAGCAGTACTTC.

Ten or more counts support this clonotype. V usage is TRBV7-2 and J usage is TRBJ1-1, with D unclear. The V end was cut by 8 bases, the J end by 1 base, with 11 bases between. Germline V gene data show CDR1 as SGHTA and CDR2 as FQGNSA. The length of the CDR3 is 13 residues. For the CDR3, the DNA is TGTGCCAGCGGACTACAGAAGAACACTGAAGCTTTCTTT. Translating it yields CASGLQKNTEAFF. Full variable domain (rest looked up from reference TRBV7-2 and TRBJ1-1): GAGVSQSPSNKVTEKGKDVELRCDPISGHTALYWYRQSLGQGLEFLIYFQGNSAPDKSGLPSDRFSAERTGGSVSTLTIQRTQQEDSAVYLCASGLQKNTEAFFGQGTRLTVV.

The V gene is TRBV28, the J gene TRBJ2-4; 12 bases are a match to TRBD2. The ends lost 4 bases at V and 13 bases at J; junction bases unmatched: 11. The CDR3 loop spans 15 amino acids. Germline V gives CDR1 MDHEN, CDR2 SYDVKM. CDR3 nucleotides: TGTGCCAGCAGTTCCGGACTAGCGGGGTCGAGGGAGCAGTACTTC. Its protein product is CASSSGLAGSREQYF.

The chain recombines TRBV6-1 with TRBJ2-4; D unclear. Judging by the DNA end, TRBJ2-7 fits better; the J call may be wrong. The CDR3 has 14 residues. Per germline, CDR1 MNHNS and CDR2 SASEGT. The CDR3: CASSERVKFYEQYF. The CDR3 region has the DNA TGTGCCAGCAGTGAAAGGGTCAAATTTTACGAGCAGTACTTC.

A note on this clonotype: The junction does not match germline at one end; this may be a read error. The chain combines TRBV7-2 with TRBJ2-3; 10 bases agree with TRBD2. This CDR3 is built from 16 residues. Per the germline V gene, CDR1 is SGHTA and CDR2 is FQGNSA. For the CDR3, the DNA is TGTGCCGGCAGCTTACTAGCGGGAACAATCACAGATACGCAGTATTTT. Residues: CAGSLLAGTITDTQYF.

This clonotype was detected only a few times. The DNA of the CDR3 is TGTGCCAGCCAAATAGCGGGAGTCAATGAGCAGTTCTTC. Encoded protein: CASQIAGVNEQFF. The gene calls are TRBV27 and TRBJ2-1; 9 bases agree with TRBD2. Germline lookup yields CDR1 MNHEY and CDR2 SMNVEV (reference sequence). This CDR3 spans 13 amino acids. Trimming took 8 bases from V and 6 from J; bases not matched to a gene: 5.

The CDR3 bases are TGTGCCACCAGTGATGGATGGGGGACAGGCAGTTTCTCTGGGGCCAACGTCCTGACTTTC. Protein: CATSDGWGTGSFSGANVLTF. This chain joins TRBV24-1 and TRBJ2-6, with 8 bases fitting TRBD1. This CDR3 comprises 20 residues. From germline, CDR1 is KGHDR and CDR2 SFDVKD. The V gene end was trimmed by 3 bases and the J gene end by 0 bases; junction bases not matched to a gene: 12.

The table lists this clonotype with a few counts. The chain employs TRBV9 and TRBJ2-2; 9 positions agree with TRBD1. The CDR3 consists of 16 residues. From germline, CDR1 is SGDLS and CDR2 YYNGEE. V gave up 3 bases and J gave up 5 bases; unmatched junction bases: 8. The CDR3 nucleotides read TGTGCCAGCAGCGGACACCGGGACAGGGTTACCGGGGAGCTGTTTTTT. This sequence encodes CASSGHRDRVTGELFF.

This rearrangement joins TRBV7-3 to TRBJ2-7; possible D gene TRBD1, 6 bases. Germline V CDR1 and CDR2: SGHTA, FQGTGA. V was trimmed by 2 bases and J by 3 bases, leaving 14 bases between them. The CDR3 is 15 amino acids. In DNA form, the CDR3 reads TGTGCCAGCAGCTTAGGTGCAGGGGAGTACTACGAGCAGTACTTC. Protein: CASSLGAGEYYEQYF.

The V gene is TRBV20-1, the J gene TRBJ1-5; maybe TRBD1 (5 bases). Trimming stripped 1 base from V and 2 bases from J, with 12 bases between. This CDR3 comprises 15 residues. The germline gives CDR1 DFQATT, CDR2 SNEGSKA (reference sequence). The CDR3 bases are TGCAGTGCTAGAGCGGGGACGGATGGCAATCAGCCCCAGCATTTT. Its protein is CSARAGTDGNQPQHF.

The chain links TRBV20-1 to TRBJ1-2; D not certain. The ends were cut back, 2 bases at V and 4 bases at J, with 11 bases in the middle. This CDR3 is built from 13 residues. Germline values: CDR1 DFQATT, CDR2 SNEGSKA (reference sequence). The CDR3 DNA is TGCAGTGCTAGAAACCAAAACCCCTATGGCTACACCTTC. Its protein product is CSARNQNPYGYTF.

This clonotype has more than one count but fewer than ten. The chain employs TRBV12-3 or TRBV12-4 and TRBJ2-7, with TRBD1 identical over 10 bases. The CDR3 totals 18 residues. V shed 1 base and J 4 bases; nucleotides not matched to a gene: 13. Here the CDR3 DNA reads TGTGCCAGCAGTTTAGTTTCTGTGTTGGGACAGGGGAAGTACGAGCAGTACTTC. This sequence encodes CASSLVSVLGQGKYEQYF.

This clonotype occurred a few times. J is TRBJ1-1 and V is TRBV3-1; the D is unclear. The CDR3 spans 14 residues. CDR1 is LGHDT and CDR2 is YNNKEL in the germline V gene (reference sequence). Between the trimmed V and J ends, which lost 3 bases and 5 bases, there was a span of 13 bases. The CDR3 DNA follows: TGTGCCAGCAGCCACTCAGATCGGGTTACTGAAGCTTTCTTT. Translated: CASSHSDRVTEAFF.

About this clonotype itself: This could be a read error, since a much larger clone is one nucleotide away. The chain links TRBV29-1 to TRBJ2-5; 11 positions agree with TRBD2. The CDR3 spans 15 residues. Germline CDR1 SQVTM, CDR2 ANQGSEA. The CDR3 reads CNVAGTSGLQETQYF. The CDR3 DNA reads TGCAACGTTGCCGGGACTAGCGGACTACAAGAGACCCAGTACTTC.

This clonotype was counted only a few times. The rearrangement uses TRBV12-3 or TRBV12-4 and TRBJ1-5; no definite D call. The CDR3 runs 14 residues. Trimming cost V 1 base and J 6 bases, with 10 bases left between them. CDR3 bases: TGTGCCAGCAGTTTAGTCCCGATCAGTCAGCCCCAGCATTTT. It yields the protein CASSLVPISQPQHF.

This clonotype was observed a few times. CDR3 in DNA: TGTGCCATCAGTGAGTCTATAGGGACTAGCGGGGTCACAGATACGCAGTATTTT. Its translation is CAISESIGTSGVTDTQYF. The gene calls are TRBV10-3 and TRBJ2-3, with 13 bases aligning to TRBD2. The V and J ends lost 0 bases and 2 bases, in that order; junction bases with no gene match: 5. Looked up from germline, CDR1 is ENHRY and CDR2 is SYGVKD. The CDR3 has 18 residues.

J is TRBJ2-3 and V is TRBV6-1; 10 bases are shared with TRBD2. Germline V gene data show CDR1 as MNHNS and CDR2 as SASEGT. Trimming removed 7 bases from V and 2 bases from J; junction bases left unmatched: 9. The CDR3 has 16 residues. The CDR3, as DNA: TGTGCCAGCATAAAGGCTAGCGGGGGCTACACAGATACGCAGTATTTT. Its protein product is CASIKASGGYTDTQYF.

This clonotype was seen more than once but under ten times. This chain uses TRBV9 with TRBJ2-3, with 10 bases matching TRBD2. Germline V gene data show CDR1 as SGDLS and CDR2 as YYNGEE. The CDR3 length is 15 residues. The V gene end was trimmed by 1 base and the J gene end by 2 bases; junction bases not matched to a gene: 1. The DNA of the CDR3 is TGTGCCAGCAGCGTAACTAGCGGGGACACAGATACGCAGTATTTT. Protein: CASSVTSGDTDTQYF.

The J gene is TRBJ2-5, the V gene TRBV19; TRBD1 matches 8 bases. V trimming: 6 bases; J trimming: 4 bases; junction bases outside the gene matches: 13. The CDR3 totals 16 residues. Germline V gene lookup returns CDR1 LNHDA and CDR2 SQIVND (reference sequence). CDR3 loop: CASSPDGRGLRETQYF. The CDR3 DNA follows: TGTGCCAGTAGCCCCGACGGCAGGGGGCTGCGAGAGACCCAGTACTTC.

Many counts were recorded for this clonotype. This chain links TRBV6-5 with TRBJ2-3; 10 positions agree with TRBD2. The J segment lost 2 bases and the V segment lost 4 bases, leaving 6 bases of the junction unmatched. This CDR3 comprises 16 residues. Looked up from germline, CDR1 is MNHEY and CDR2 is SVGAGI. CDR3 loop: CASSLSGRALTDTQYF. The CDR3, as DNA: TGTGCCAGCAGTTTAAGCGGGAGGGCCCTCACAGATACGCAGTATTTT.

This clonotype has at least ten counts. The CDR3 nucleotides are TGTGCCAGCAGCTTGAGGACTAGTACAGAGACCCAGTACTTC. Protein sequence: CASSLRTSTETQYF. V usage is TRBV7-2 and J usage is TRBJ2-5; 7 bases are shared with TRBD2. Unmatched junction bases numbered 5, after V lost 3 bases and J lost 4 bases. Germline V gives CDR1 SGHTA, CDR2 FQGNSA. The CDR3 has 14 amino acids.

This clonotype occurred a few times. This rearrangement joins TRBV28 to TRBJ2-7; 11 bases line up with TRBD2. The J segment lost 6 bases and the V segment lost 6 bases, leaving 10 bases of the junction unmatched. Per germline, CDR1 MDHEN and CDR2 SYDVKM. The CDR3 runs 15 residues. The CDR3 region is CASRSTSGSLGEQYF. The CDR3 bases are TGTGCCAGCAGATCCACTAGCGGGAGTTTAGGCGAGCAGTACTTC.

This rearrangement joins TRBV29-1 to TRBJ2-5, with 12 bases aligning to TRBD1. Germline lookup yields CDR1 SQVTM and CDR2 ANQGSEA. Trimming removed 7 bases from V and 6 bases from J; junction bases left unmatched: 9. This CDR3 region has 14 residues. CDR3 region: CSGRDRGPEKTQYF. CDR3 bases: TGCAGCGGGCGGGACAGGGGGCCAGAAAAGACCCAGTACTTC. Supplemented by reference TRBV29-1 and TRBJ2-5, the full variable domain reads SAVISQKPSRDICQRGTSLTIQCQVDSQVTMMFWYRQQPGQSLTLIATANQGSEATYESGFVIDKFPISRPNLTFSTLTVSNMSPEDSSIYLCSGRDRGPEKTQYFGPGTRLLVL.

The chain combines TRBV28 with TRBJ2-1; TRBD1 or TRBD2 may be the D gene (7 bases each). CDR1 MDHEN and CDR2 SYDVKM come from the germline V gene. The CDR3 contains 14 residues. Trimming shortened V by 2 bases and J by 10 bases, and 15 bases separated the two germline ends. CDR3 DNA: TGTGCCAGCAGTTTAACAGGGGAGGGATACGAGCAGTTCTTC. Its translation: CASSLTGEGYEQFF.